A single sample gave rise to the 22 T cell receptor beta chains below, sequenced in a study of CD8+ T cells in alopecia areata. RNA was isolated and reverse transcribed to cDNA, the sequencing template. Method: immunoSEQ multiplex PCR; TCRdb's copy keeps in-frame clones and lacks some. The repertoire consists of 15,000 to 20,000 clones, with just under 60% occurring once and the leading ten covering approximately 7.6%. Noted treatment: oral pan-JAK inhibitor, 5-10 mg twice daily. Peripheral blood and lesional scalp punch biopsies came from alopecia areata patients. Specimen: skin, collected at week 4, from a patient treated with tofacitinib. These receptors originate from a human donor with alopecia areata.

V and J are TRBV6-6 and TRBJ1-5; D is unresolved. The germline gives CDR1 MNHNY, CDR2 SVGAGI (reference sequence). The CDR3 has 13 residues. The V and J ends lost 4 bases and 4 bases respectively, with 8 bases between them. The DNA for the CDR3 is TGTGCCAGCAGTTGGACGGGAAATCAGCCCCAGCATTTT. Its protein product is CASSWTGNQPQHF.

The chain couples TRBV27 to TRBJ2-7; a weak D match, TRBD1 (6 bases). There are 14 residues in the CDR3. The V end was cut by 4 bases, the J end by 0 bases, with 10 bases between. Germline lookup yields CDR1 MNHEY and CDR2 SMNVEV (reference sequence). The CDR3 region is CASSSDRNSYEQYF. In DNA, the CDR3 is TGTGCCAGCAGTTCCGACAGGAACTCCTACGAGCAGTACTTC.

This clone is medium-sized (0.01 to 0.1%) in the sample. For the CDR3, the DNA is TGCGCCAGCAGCCAAGAGTGGGCAGGGAGAGATACGCAGTATTTT. Protein sequence: CASSQEWAGRDTQYF. V gene TRBV4-1 combines with J gene TRBJ2-3; D may match TRBD1 or TRBD2 (5 bases each). Germline CDR1 MGHRA, CDR2 YSYEKL. The V gene lost 0 bases and the J gene lost 5 bases, with 12 bases spanning the gap. The CDR3 runs to 15 residues.

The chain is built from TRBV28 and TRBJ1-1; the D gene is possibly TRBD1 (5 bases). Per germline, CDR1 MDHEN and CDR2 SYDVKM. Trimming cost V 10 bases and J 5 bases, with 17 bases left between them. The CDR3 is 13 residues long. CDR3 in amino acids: CATRGGGGTEAFF. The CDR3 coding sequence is TGTGCCACGCGCGGGGGGGGTGGTACTGAAGCTTTCTTT.

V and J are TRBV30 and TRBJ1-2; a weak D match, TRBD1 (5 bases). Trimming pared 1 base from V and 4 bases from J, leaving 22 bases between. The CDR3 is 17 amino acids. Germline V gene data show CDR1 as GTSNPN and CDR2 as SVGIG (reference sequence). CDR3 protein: CAWSDAGIPSRTYGYTF. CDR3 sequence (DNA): TGTGCCTGGAGTGATGCAGGGATCCCCTCGCGGACCTATGGCTACACCTTC. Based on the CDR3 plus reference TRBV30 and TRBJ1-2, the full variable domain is SQTIHQWPATLVQPVGSPLSLECTVEGTSNPNLYWYRQAAGRGLQLLFYSVGIGQISSEVPQNLSASRPQDRQFILSSKKLLLSDSGFYLCAWSDAGIPSRTYGYTFGSGTRLTVV.

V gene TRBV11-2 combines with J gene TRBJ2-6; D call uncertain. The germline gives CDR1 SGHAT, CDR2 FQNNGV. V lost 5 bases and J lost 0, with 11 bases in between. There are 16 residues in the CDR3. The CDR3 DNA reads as TGTGCCAGCAGCCGCCTCGGGCCCTCTGGGGCCAACGTCCTGACTTTC. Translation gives CASSRLGPSGANVLTF.

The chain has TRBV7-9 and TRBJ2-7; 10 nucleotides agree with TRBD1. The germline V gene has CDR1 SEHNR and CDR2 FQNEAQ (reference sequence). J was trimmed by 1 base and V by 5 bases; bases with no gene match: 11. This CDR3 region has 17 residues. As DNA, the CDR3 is TGTGCCAGCAGCCCTCGGATCCGGGACAGGGGTTCCTACGAGCAGTACTTC. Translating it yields CASSPRIRDRGSYEQYF.

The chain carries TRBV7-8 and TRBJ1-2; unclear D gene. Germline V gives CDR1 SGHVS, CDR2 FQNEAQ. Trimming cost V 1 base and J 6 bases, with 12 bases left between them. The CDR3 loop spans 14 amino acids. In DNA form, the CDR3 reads TGTGCCAGCAGCTTAGTTTTAGTAACGGATGGCTACACCTTC. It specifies CASSLVLVTDGYTF.

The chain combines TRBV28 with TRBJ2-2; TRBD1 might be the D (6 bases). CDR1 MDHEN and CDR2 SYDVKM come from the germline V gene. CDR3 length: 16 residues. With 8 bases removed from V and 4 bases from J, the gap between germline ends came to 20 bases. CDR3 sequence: CASGRYRVDGTGELFF. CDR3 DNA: TGTGCCAGCGGCCGTTACAGGGTTGATGGCACCGGGGAGCTGTTTTTT.

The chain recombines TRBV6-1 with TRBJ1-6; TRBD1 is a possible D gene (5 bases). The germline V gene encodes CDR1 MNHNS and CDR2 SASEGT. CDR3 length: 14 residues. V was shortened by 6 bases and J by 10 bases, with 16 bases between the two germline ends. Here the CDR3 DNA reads TGTGCCAGCAGGCTCAGGGTTGATCCGTCACCCCTCCACTTT. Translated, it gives CASRLRVDPSPLHF.

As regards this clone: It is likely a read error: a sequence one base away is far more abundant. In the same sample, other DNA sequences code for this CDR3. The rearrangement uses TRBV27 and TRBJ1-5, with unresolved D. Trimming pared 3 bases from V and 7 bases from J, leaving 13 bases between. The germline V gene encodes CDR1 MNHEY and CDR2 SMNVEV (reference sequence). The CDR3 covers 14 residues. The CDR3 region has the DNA TGTGCCAGCAGTTTGGAAGTAACGGGGCAGCCCCAGCATTTT. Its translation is CASSLEVTGQPQHF.

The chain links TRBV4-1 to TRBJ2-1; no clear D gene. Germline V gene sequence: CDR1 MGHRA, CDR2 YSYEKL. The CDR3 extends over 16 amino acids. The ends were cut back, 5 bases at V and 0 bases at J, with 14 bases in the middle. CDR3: CASSWIARRSYNEQFF. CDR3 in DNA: TGCGCCAGCAGCTGGATCGCCCGGCGCTCCTACAATGAGCAGTTCTTC.

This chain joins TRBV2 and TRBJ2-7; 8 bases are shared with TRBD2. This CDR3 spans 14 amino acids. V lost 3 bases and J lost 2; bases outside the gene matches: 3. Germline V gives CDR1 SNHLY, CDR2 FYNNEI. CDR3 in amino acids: CASSDHGGAYEQYF. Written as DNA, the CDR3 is TGTGCCAGCAGTGACCACGGGGGGGCCTACGAGCAGTACTTC.

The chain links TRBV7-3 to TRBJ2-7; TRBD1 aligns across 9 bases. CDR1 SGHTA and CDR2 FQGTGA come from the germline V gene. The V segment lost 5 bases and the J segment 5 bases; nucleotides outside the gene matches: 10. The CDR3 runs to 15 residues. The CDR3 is CASSETGTGWDEQYF. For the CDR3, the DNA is TGTGCCAGCAGCGAAACCGGGACAGGGTGGGACGAGCAGTACTTC.

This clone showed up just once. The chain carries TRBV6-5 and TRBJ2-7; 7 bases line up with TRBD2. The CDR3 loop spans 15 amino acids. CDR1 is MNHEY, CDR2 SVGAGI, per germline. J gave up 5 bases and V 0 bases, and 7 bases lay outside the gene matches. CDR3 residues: CASSYSGGVGDEQYF. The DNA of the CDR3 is TGTGCCAGCAGTTACTCGGGAGGGGTAGGCGACGAGCAGTACTTC.

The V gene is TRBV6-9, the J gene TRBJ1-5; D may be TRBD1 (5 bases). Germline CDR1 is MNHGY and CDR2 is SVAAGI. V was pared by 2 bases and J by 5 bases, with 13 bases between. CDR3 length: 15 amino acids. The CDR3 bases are TGTGCCAGCAGTTATGGGCAGGGAACGGATCAGCCCCAGCATTTT. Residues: CASSYGQGTDQPQHF.

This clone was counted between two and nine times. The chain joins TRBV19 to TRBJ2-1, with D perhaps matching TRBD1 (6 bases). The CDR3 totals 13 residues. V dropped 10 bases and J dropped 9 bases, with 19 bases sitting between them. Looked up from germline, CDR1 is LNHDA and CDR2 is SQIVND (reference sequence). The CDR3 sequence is CATSNTGNVEQFF. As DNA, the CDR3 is TGTGCCACCAGTAACACAGGGAACGTTGAGCAGTTCTTC.

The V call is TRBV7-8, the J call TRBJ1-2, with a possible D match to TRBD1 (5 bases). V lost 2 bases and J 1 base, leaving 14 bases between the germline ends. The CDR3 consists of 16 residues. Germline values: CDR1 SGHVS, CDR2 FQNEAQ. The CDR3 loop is CASSLSKTELNYGYTF. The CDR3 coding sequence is TGTGCCAGCAGCTTATCTAAGACAGAACTTAACTATGGCTACACCTTC.

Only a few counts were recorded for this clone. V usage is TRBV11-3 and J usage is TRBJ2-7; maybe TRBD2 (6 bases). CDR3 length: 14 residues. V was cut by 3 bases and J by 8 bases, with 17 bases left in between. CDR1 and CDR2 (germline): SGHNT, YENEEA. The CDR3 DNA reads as TGTGCCAGCAGCTTTCGCGGGGATACCCAACAGCAGTACTTC. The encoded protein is CASSFRGDTQQQYF.

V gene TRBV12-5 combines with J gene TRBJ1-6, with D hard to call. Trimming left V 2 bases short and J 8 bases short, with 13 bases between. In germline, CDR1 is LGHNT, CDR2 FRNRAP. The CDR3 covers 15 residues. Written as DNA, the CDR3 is TGTGCTAGTGGTTTGCCTCCCCCTGAGGATTCACCCCTCCACTTT. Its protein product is CASGLPPPEDSPLHF.

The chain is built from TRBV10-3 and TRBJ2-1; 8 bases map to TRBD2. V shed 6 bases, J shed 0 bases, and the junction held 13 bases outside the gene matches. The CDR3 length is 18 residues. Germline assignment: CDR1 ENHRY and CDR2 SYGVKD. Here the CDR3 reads CAIRTGRGGTNSYNEQFF. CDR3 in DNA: TGTGCCATCAGGACTGGTCGGGGGGGGACCAACTCCTACAATGAGCAGTTCTTC.

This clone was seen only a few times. CDR3 sequence reads: CATSRVPGAYEAFF. CDR3 bases: TGTGCCACCAGCAGAGTCCCCGGGGCCTATGAAGCTTTCTTT. The rearrangement links TRBV15 to TRBJ1-1; perhaps TRBD1 as D (5 bases). Trimming removed 1 base at V and 7 bases at J, with 13 bases between. Germline V CDR1 and CDR2: LNHNV, YYDKDF (reference sequence). The CDR3 is made up of 14 amino acids.